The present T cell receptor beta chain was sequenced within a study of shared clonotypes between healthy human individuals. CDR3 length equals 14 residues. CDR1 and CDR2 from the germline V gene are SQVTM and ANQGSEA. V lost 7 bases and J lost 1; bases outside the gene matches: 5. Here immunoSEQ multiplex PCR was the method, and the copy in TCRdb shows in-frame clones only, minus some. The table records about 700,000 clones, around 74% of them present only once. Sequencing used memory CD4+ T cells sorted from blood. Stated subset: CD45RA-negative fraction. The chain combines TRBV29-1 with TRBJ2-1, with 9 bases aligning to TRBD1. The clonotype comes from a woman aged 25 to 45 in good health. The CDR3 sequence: CSAIQGASYNEQFF. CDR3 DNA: TGCAGCGCGATACAGGGGGCATCCTACAATGAGCAGTTCTTC.